This T cell receptor beta chain was sequenced in a study of PD-L1 blockade in urothelial cancer. CDR1 and CDR2 (germline): GTSNPN, SVGIG (reference sequence). The V segment lost 7 bases and the J segment 1 base; nucleotides outside the gene matches: 5. The CDR3 sequence is 14 residues long. Time point denoted: peripheral blood 6 weeks after treatment start. Data came from immunoSEQ multiplex PCR; TCRdb stores just in-frame clones and leaves some out. The sample lists more than 45,000 clones, approximately 83% occurring once. The chain couples TRBV30 to TRBJ2-2; 8 bases align to TRBD1. The TCR sequence derives from a man in his sixties with urothelial cancer. The specimen was PBMCs, collected around atezolizumab (anti-PD-L1) treatment. For the CDR3, the DNA is TGTGCCTTAAGAGGGACAGGGAACACCGGGGAGCTGTTTTTT. Translated, it gives CALRGTGNTGELFF.